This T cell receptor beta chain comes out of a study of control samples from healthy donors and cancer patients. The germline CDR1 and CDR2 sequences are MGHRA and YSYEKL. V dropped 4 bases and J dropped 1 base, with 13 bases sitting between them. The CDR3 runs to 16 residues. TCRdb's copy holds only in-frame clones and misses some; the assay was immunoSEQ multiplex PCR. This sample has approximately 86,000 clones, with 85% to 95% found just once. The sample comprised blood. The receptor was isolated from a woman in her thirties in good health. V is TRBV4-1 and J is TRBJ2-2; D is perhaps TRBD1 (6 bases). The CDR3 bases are TGCGCCAGCAGCCTATCGGGACATAAGAACACCGGGGAGCTGTTTTTT. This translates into CASSLSGHKNTGELFF.